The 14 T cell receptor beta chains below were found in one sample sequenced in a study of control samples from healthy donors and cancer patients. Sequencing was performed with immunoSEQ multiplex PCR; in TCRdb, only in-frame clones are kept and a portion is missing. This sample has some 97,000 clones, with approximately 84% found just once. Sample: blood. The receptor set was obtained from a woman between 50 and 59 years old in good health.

Written as DNA, the CDR3 is TGTGCCTGGAGTCGGAAGGGGGGGAGTGATTCACCCCTCCACTTT. Residues: CAWSRKGGSDSPLHF. J is TRBJ1-6 and V is TRBV30, with D tentatively TRBD1 (6 bases). Germline CDR1 and CDR2: GTSNPN and SVGIG (reference sequence). V was trimmed by 2 bases and J by 8 bases, leaving 16 bases between them. The CDR3 is made up of 15 amino acids.

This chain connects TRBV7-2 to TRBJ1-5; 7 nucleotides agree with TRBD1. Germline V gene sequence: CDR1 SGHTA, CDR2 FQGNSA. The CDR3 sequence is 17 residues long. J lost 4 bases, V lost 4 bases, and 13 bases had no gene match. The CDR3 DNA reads TGTGCCAGCAGCTCCCGACAGGGTGGAGGTAGTAATCAGCCCCAGCATTTT. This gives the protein CASSSRQGGGSNQPQHF.

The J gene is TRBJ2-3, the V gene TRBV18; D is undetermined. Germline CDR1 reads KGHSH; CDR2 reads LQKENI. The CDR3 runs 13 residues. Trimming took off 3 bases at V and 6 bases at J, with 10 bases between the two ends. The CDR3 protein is CASSPTLMDTQYF. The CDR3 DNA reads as TGTGCCAGCTCACCGACCCTGATGGATACGCAGTATTTT.

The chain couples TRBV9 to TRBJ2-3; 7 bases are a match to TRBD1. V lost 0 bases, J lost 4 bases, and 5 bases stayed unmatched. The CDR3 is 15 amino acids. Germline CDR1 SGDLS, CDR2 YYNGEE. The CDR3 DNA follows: TGTGCCAGCAGCGTAGGACAGGGCTCCCCAGATACGCAGTATTTT. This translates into CASSVGQGSPDTQYF.

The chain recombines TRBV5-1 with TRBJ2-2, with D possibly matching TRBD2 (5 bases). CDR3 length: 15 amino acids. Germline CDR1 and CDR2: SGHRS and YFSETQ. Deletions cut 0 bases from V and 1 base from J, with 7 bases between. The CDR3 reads CASSLGRENTGELFF. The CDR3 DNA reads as TGCGCCAGCAGCTTGGGACGGGAGAACACCGGGGAGCTGTTTTTT.

The CDR3 sequence is CASSPRGGAVDGYTF. The CDR3 coding sequence is TGCGCCAGCAGCCCCCGCGGGGGCGCGGTTGATGGCTACACCTTC. The chain recombines TRBV5-1 with TRBJ1-2, with D possibly being TRBD1 (6 bases). Germline CDR1 and CDR2: SGHRS and YFSETQ. The CDR3 is 15 amino acids. V was trimmed by 4 bases and J by 6 bases, leaving 19 bases between them.

CDR3 nucleotide sequence: TGTGCCAGTAGTACTCGTTCAGATACGCAGTATTTT. This encodes CASSTRSDTQYF. The genes are TRBV19 and TRBJ2-3; D is ambiguous. The CDR3 covers 12 residues. With 4 bases removed from V and 4 bases from J, the gap between germline ends came to 6 bases. The V gene's germline CDR1 is LNHDA and CDR2 SQIVND (reference sequence).

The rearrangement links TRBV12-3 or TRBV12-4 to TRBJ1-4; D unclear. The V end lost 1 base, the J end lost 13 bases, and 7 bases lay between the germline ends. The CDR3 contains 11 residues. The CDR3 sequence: CASSLGSALFF. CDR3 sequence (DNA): TGTGCCAGCAGTTTAGGCAGTGCACTGTTTTTT.

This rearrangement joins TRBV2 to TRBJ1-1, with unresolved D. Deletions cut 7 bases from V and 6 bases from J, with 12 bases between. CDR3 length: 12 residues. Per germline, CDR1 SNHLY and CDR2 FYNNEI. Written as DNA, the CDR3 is TGTGCCAGCAAAGAACCGGCAGCTGAAGCTTTCTTT. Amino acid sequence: CASKEPAAEAFF.

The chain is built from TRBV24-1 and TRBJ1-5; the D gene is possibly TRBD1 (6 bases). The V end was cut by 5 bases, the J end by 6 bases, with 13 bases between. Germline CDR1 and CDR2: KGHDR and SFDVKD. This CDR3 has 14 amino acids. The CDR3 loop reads CATSGGDKSQPQHF. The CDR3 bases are TGTGCCACCAGTGGAGGGGACAAAAGTCAGCCCCAGCATTTT.

CDR3 sequence (DNA): TGTGCCAGCAGCCGCGTTAGCACAGATACGCAGTATTTT. Its protein product is CASSRVSTDTQYF. This sequence joins TRBV7-2 and TRBJ2-3, with D uncertain. CDR1 is SGHTA, CDR2 FQGNSA, per germline. V gave up 5 bases and J gave up 0 bases, with 6 bases separating them. The CDR3 covers 13 residues.

The CDR3 is CASSQKERGWTGELFF. As DNA, the CDR3 is TGTGCCAGCAGCCAAAAAGAACGGGGGTGGACCGGGGAGCTGTTTTTT. This rearrangement joins TRBV14 to TRBJ2-2, with D possibly being TRBD2 (6 bases). Between the trimmed V and J ends, which lost 2 bases and 5 bases, there was a span of 15 bases. The germline V gene encodes CDR1 SGHDN and CDR2 FVKESK. The length of the CDR3 is 16 residues.

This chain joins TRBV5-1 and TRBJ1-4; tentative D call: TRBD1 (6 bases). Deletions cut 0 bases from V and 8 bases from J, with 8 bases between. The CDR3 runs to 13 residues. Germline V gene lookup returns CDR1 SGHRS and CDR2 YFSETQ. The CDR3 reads CASSLGQDEKLFF. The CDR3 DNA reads TGCGCCAGCAGCTTGGGACAGGACGAAAAACTGTTTTTT.

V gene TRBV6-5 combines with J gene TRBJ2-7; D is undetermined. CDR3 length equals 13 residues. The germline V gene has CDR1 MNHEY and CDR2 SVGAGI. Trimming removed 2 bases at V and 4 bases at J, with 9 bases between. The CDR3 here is CASSYSTLYEQYF. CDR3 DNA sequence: TGTGCCAGCAGTTACAGCACCCTATACGAGCAGTACTTC.